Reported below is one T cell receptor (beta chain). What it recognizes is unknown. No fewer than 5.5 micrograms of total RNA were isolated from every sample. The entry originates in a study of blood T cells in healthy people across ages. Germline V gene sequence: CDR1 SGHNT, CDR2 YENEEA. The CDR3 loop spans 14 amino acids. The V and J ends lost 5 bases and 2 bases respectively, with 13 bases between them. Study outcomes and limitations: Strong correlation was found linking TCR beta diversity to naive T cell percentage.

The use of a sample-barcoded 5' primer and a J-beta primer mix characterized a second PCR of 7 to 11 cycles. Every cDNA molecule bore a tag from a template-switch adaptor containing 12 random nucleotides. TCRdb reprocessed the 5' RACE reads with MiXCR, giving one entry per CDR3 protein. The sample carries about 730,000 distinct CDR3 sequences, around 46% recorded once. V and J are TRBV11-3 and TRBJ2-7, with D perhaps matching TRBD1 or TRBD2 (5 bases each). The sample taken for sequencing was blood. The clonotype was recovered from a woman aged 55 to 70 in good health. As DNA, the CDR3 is TGTGCCAGCAGCACCCGGGACGGAACCTACGAGCAGTACTTC. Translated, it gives CASSTRDGTYEQYF.